These 3 T cell receptor beta chains were sequenced from one sample in a study of beta chain features in type 1 diabetes. The whole isolated RNA underwent reverse transcription, so sequencing captured expressed TCRB transcripts. Profiled with immunoSEQ multiplex PCR; TCRdb holds only in-frame clones, not every one. The table includes about 240,000 clones, around 26% detected once. Sequenced input: central memory CD4+ T cells from blood. All receptors come from a man aged 30-40 years in good health.

The sample holds many counts of this clone. The rearrangement joins TRBV4-1 to TRBJ1-4; TRBD1 might be the D (6 bases). CDR3 length: 15 residues. From germline, CDR1 is MGHRA and CDR2 YSYEKL. Deletions cut 5 bases from V and 7 bases from J, with 17 bases between. CDR3 sequence (DNA): TGCGCCAGCAGCAAACAGGGAGGGGCCGGTGAAAAACTGTTTTTT. It is translated as CASSKQGGAGEKLFF.

Worth noting for this clone: A much more abundant neighbour one base away suggests this may be a read error. The rearrangement links TRBV7-2 to TRBJ2-2; no reliable D call. Deletions cut 5 bases from V and 7 bases from J, with 5 bases between. Germline CDR1 reads SGHTA; CDR2 reads FQGNSA. This CDR3 spans 11 amino acids. The CDR3: CASSRVGELFF. The CDR3 DNA reads as TGTGCCAGCAGCCGAGTCGGGGAGCTGTTTTTT.

This clone was seen many times. This chain links TRBV29-1 with TRBJ2-1; 10 nucleotides line up with TRBD1. This CDR3 is 15 amino acids long. V trimming: 1 base; J trimming: 5 bases; junction bases outside the gene matches: 5. The germline gives CDR1 SQVTM, CDR2 ANQGSEA. The CDR3, as DNA: TGCAGCGTTGAAGCCGGGACAGGGGTGAACAATGAGCAGTTCTTC. Protein: CSVEAGTGVNNEQFF.